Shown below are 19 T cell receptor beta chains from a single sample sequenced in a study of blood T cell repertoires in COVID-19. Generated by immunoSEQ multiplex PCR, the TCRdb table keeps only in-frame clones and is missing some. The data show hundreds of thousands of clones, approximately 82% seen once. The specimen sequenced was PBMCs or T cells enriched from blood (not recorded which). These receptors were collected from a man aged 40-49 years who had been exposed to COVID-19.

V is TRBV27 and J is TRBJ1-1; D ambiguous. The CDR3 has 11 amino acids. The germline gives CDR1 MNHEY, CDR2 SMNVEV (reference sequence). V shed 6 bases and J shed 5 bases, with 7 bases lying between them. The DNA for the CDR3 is TGTGCCAGCAGCCGAGGGACTGAAGCTTTCTTT. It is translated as CASSRGTEAFF.

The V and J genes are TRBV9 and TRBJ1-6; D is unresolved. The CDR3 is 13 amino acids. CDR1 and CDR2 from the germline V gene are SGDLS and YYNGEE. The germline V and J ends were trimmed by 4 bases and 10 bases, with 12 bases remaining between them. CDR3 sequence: CASSPRWRSPLHF. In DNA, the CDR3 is TGTGCCAGCAGCCCTAGGTGGAGGTCACCCCTCCACTTT.

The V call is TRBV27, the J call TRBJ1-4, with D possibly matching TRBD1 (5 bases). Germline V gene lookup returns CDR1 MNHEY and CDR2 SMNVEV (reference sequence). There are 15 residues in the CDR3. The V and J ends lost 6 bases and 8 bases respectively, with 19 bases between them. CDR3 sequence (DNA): TGTGCCAGCAGCCCCTTTCCCCCAGGGCGAGAAAAACTGTTTTTT. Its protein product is CASSPFPPGREKLFF.

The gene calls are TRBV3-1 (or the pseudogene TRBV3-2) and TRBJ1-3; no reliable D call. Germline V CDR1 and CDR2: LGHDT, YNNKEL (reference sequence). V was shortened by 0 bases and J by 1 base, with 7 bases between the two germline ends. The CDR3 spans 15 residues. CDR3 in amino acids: CASSQERVSGNTIYF. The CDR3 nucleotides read TGTGCCAGCAGCCAAGAAAGAGTGTCTGGAAACACCATATATTTT.

This CDR3 reads CASSTRPQADTQYF. CDR3 nucleotides: TGTGCCAGTAGTACTCGACCACAGGCAGATACGCAGTATTTT. The genes are TRBV19 and TRBJ2-3; D might be TRBD1 (5 bases). Trimming pared 4 bases from V and 4 bases from J, leaving 12 bases between. Germline CDR1 LNHDA, CDR2 SQIVND (reference sequence). The CDR3 has 14 amino acids.

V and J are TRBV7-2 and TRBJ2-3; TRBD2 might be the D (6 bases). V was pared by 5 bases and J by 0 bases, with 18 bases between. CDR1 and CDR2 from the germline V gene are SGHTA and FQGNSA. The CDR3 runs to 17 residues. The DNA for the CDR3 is TGTGCCAGCAGCCGCCGTTTGGCGGGAAAAAGCACAGATACGCAGTATTTT. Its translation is CASSRRLAGKSTDTQYF.

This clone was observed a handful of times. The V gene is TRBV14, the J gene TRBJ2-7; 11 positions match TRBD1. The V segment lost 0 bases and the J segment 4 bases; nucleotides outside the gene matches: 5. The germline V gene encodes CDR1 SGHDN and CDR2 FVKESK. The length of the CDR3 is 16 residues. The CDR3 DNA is TGTGCCAGCAGCCAAGATTTTTGGGACAGGGGGTACGAGCAGTACTTC. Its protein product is CASSQDFWDRGYEQYF.

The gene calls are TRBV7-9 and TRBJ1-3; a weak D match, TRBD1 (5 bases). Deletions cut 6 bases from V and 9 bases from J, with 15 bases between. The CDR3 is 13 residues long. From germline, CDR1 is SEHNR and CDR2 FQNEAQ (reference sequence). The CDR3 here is CASRAKAGGTIYF. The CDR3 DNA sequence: TGTGCCAGCAGGGCGAAAGCCGGGGGCACCATATATTTT. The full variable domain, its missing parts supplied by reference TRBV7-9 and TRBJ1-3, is DTGVSQNPRHKITKRGQNVTFRCDPISEHNRLYWYRQTLGQGPEFLTYFQNEAQLEKSRLLSDRFSAERPKGSFSTLEIQRTEQGDSAMYLCASRAKAGGTIYFGEGSWLTVV.

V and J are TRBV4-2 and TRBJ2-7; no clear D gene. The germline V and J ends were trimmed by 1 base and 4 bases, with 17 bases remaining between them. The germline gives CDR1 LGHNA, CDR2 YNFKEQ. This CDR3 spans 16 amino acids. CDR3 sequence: CASSQVATRGLYEQYF. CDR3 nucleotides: TGTGCCAGCAGCCAAGTAGCCACCAGAGGCCTATACGAGCAGTACTTC.

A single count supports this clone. The CDR3 spells CASSGLGQGFSPLHF. CDR3 nucleotide sequence: TGTGCCAGCAGCGGGCTGGGACAGGGCTTTTCACCCCTCCACTTT. The gene calls are TRBV5-5 and TRBJ1-6; 9 positions match TRBD1. CDR3 size: 15 residues. J gave up 9 bases and V 4 bases, and 8 bases lay outside the gene matches. The germline gives CDR1 SGHKS, CDR2 YYEKEE (reference sequence).

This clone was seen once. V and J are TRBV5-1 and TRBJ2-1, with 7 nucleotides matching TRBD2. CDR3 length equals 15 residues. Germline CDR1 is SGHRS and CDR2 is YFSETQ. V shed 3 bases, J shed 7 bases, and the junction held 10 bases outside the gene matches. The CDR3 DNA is TGCGCCAGCAGCTATAGGACTAGGGGACGGAATGAGCAGTTCTTC. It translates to CASSYRTRGRNEQFF.

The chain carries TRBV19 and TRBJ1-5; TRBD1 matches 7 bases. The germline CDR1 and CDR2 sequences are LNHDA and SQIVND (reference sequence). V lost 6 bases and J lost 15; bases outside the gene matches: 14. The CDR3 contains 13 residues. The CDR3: CASSNGETGKWHF. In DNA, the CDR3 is TGTGCCAGTAGCAATGGCGAGACAGGGAAATGGCATTTT.

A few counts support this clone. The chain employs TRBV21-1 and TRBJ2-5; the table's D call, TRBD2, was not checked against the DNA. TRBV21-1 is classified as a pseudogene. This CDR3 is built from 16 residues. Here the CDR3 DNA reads TGTGCCAGCAGCAAAGCCCAAATAGGAAGCGAGAAGACCCAGTACTTC. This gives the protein CASSKAQIGSEKTQYF.

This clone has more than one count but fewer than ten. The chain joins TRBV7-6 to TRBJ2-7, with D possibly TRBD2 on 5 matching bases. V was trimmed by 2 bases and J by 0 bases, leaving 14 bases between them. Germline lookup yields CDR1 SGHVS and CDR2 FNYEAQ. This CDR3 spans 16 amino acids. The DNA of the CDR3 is TGTGCCAGCAGCTTAAGGGCGGACTTAAGCTCCTACGAGCAGTACTTC. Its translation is CASSLRADLSSYEQYF.

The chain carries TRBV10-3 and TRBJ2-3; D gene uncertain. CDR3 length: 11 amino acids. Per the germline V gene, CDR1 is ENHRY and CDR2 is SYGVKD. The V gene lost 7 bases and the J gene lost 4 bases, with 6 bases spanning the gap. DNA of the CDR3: TGTGCCATCATGAGCGCAGATACGCAGTATTTT. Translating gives CAIMSADTQYF.

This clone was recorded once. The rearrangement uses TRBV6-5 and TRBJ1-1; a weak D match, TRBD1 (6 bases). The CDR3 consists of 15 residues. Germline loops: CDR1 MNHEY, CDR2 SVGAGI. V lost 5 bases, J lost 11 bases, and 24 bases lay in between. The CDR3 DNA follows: TGTGCCAGCAGTCAGGAACCACAGGGTTTTTTTCTTGCTTTCTTT. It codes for CASSQEPQGFFLAFF.

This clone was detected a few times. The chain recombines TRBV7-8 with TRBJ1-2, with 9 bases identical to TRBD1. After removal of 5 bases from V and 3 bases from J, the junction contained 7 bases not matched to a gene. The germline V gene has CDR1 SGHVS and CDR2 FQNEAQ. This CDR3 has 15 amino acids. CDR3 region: CASSVNRGRDYGYTF. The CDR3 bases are TGTGCCAGCAGCGTAAACAGGGGGCGCGACTATGGCTACACCTTC.

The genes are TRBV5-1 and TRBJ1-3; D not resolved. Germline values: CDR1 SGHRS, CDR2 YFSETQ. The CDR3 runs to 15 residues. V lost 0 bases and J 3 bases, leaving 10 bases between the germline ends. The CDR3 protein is CASSLALGGGNTIYF. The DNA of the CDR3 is TGCGCCAGCAGCTTGGCCCTAGGAGGTGGAAACACCATATATTTT.

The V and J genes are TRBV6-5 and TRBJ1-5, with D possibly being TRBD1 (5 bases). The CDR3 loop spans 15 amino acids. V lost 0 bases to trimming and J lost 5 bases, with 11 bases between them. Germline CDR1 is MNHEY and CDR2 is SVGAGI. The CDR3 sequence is CASSYSTAGDQPQHF. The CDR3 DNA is TGTGCCAGCAGTTACTCGACTGCGGGGGATCAGCCCCAGCATTTT.